This is a list of T cell receptor beta chains from one sample in a study of human versus mouse CDR3 diversity and MHC coevolution. Sequencing used immunoSEQ multiplex PCR; TCRdb keeps in-frame clones, though not all of them. The table shows about 60,000 clones, with over 90% occurring only once. The sequencing sample was made of naive CD4+ T cells from blood. The origin of the receptors is a person aged 55 to 75 in good health. CDR3s include the opening cysteine and the closing phenylalanine or tryptophan. A D gene is named only where the DNA matches it firmly. Clone size is given for some rows only: seen once, a few or many times, or a class if the clone is expanded.

>NA|TRBJ2-3|14|NA|TRBV10-1
TGCGCCAGCAGTGATCGTTTCGGCACAGATACGCAGTATTTT
CASSDRFGTDTQYF
>NA|TRBJ2-2|16|TRBD2|TRBV29-1
TGCAGCGTTGGTAGGGTAGCGGGATCGAACACCGGGGAGCTGTTTTTT
CSVGRVAGSNTGELFF
>NA|TRBJ2-1|14|NA|TRBV11-2
TGTGCCAGCAGCTTTCGTGACTGGTACAATGAGCAGTTCTTC
CASSFRDWYNEQFF
>once|TRBJ2-7|15|TRBD1|TRBV18
TGTGCCAGCTCACCGATGGGACAGGGAATCTACGAGCAGTACTTC
CASSPMGQGIYEQYF
>NA|TRBJ1-5|15|TRBD1|TRBV7-2
TGTGCCAGCAGCTCAACAGGGGGCAACAATCAGCCCCAGCATTTT
CASSSTGGNNQPQHF
>once|TRBJ2-7|16|TRBD2|TRBV4-2
TGTGCCAGCAGCCGCGGACTAGCGGGAGAGTCCTACGAGCAGTACTTC
CASSRGLAGESYEQYF
>NA|TRBJ1-1|17|TRBD1|TRBV7-9
TGTGCCAGCAGCTTAAGAGCGGGACAGGCTTTTATCACTGAAGCTTTCTTT
CASSLRAGQAFITEAFF
>NA|TRBJ2-1|14|TRBD2|TRBV6-6
TGTGCCAGTAAGCGGGAGGGCCTTATAGATGAGCAGTTCTTC
CASKREGLIDEQFF
>NA|TRBJ2-5|16|TRBD2|TRBV19
TGTGCCAGTAGTATGACAGGACTAGCGGGATCAGAGACCCAGTACTTC
CASSMTGLAGSETQYF
>NA|TRBJ1-5|16|TRBD1|TRBV2
TGTGCCAGCAGTGGCCGGGACAGGGTGTCAAATCAGCCCCAGCATTTT
CASSGRDRVSNQPQHF
>NA|TRBJ2-1|13|TRBD2|TRBV19
TGTGCCAGTTCTAGCGGGGGTCGCAATGAGCAGTTCTTC
CASSSGGRNEQFF
>NA|TRBJ2-2|14|NA|TRBV18
TGTGCCAGCTCACTCCAAACCTCGGCCGGGGAGCTGTTTTTT
CASSLQTSAGELFF
>NA|TRBJ2-2|18|NA|TRBV7-9
TGTGCCAGCAGCCAACCAATCCAGTGGACTTTGAACACCGGGGAGCTGTTTTTT
CASSQPIQWTLNTGELFF
>NA|TRBJ2-5|14|NA|TRBV19
TGTGCCAGTAGTATCCACAGGGATCAAGAGACCCAGTACTTC
CASSIHRDQETQYF
>NA|TRBJ2-2|15|TRBD2|TRBV4-1
TGCGCCAGCAGCGGAGGACTAGTGGACACCGGGGAGCTGTTTTTT
CASSGGLVDTGELFF
>NA|TRBJ2-5|14|TRBD2|TRBV11-3
TGTGCCAGCAGCTTTAGCGGGAGCGTAGAGACCCAGTACTTC
CASSFSGSVETQYF
>once|TRBJ1-1|17|TRBD1|TRBV18
TGTGCCAGCTCACCAACCCGGACAGGGGGACTGAACACTGAAGCTTTCTTT
CASSPTRTGGLNTEAFF
>NA|TRBJ2-7|18|TRBD2|TRBV4-1
TGCGCCAGCAGCCAAGATACGGGAGGGCGAACTAGGGTCTACGAGCAGTACTTC
CASSQDTGGRTRVYEQYF
>NA|TRBJ2-1|15|NA|TRBV9
TGTGCCAGCAGTTCAAGGGCGGGCCCTGACAATGAGCAGTTCTTC
CASSSRAGPDNEQFF
>NA|TRBJ1-1|11|NA|TRBV18
TGTGCCAGCTCCCCTGGAGTTGAAGCTTTCTTT
CASSPGVEAFF
>NA|TRBJ2-6|15|NA|TRBV7-3
TGTGCCAGCAGCTCCAAAACTTCTGGGGCCAACGTCCTGACTTTC
CASSSKTSGANVLTF
>NA|TRBJ2-3|17|TRBD2|TRBV9
TGTGCCAGCAGCGTACAGGGACTAGCGGGAGGGGAAGATACGCAGTATTTT
CASSVQGLAGGEDTQYF
>NA|TRBJ2-7|14|TRBD1|TRBV5-6
TGTGCCAGCAGCCGGGACAGCAGCTCCTACGAGCAGTACTTC
CASSRDSSSYEQYF
>NA|TRBJ2-7|15|TRBD1|TRBV5-1
TGCGCCAGCAGCTTGGGGACAGGGGGCATTTACGAGCAGTACTTC
CASSLGTGGIYEQYF
>NA|TRBJ2-2|14|NA|TRBV2
TGTGCCAGCAGTTTCAGGGGGAACACCGGGGAGCTGTTTTTT
CASSFRGNTGELFF
>NA|TRBJ2-1|17|TRBD2|TRBV18
TGTGCCAGCTCACCGCCCTCGACGCTAGCGGGAGTCTGGGAGCAGTTCTTC
CASSPPSTLAGVWEQFF
>NA|TRBJ2-3|16|NA|TRBV7-2
TGTGCCAGCAGCCCGAAGGTGCTAGCGTTCACAGATACGCAGTATTTT
CASSPKVLAFTDTQYF
>NA|TRBJ1-5|15|NA|TRBV6-6
TGTGCCAGCAGTAGGGACACCGGGGGCAATCAGCCCCAGCATTTT
CASSRDTGGNQPQHF
>NA|TRBJ2-7|15|TRBD2|TRBV9
TGTGCCAGCAGCGCCGGGACTAGCGGGACCTACGAGCAGTACTTC
CASSAGTSGTYEQYF
>NA|TRBJ2-1|15|TRBD2|TRBV2
TGTGCCAGCAGTGAAAGGACTAGCAAGGTCAATGAGCAGTTCTTC
CASSERTSKVNEQFF
>NA|TRBJ1-5|13|NA|TRBV6-5
TGTGCCAGCAGCTTCGGGAGGAATCAGCCCCAGCATTTT
CASSFGRNQPQHF
>NA|TRBJ2-7|18|NA|TRBV7-2
TGTGCCAGCAGCTTAGTAGTGACGGGTACAGGGAGCTCCTACGAGCAGTACTTC
CASSLVVTGTGSSYEQYF
>NA|TRBJ2-2|17|NA|TRBV7-9
TGTGCCAGCAGCCCCCTCGCCGACTCCCACCTGGTCGGGGAGCTGTTTTTT
CASSPLADSHLVGELFF
>NA|TRBJ2-2|16|TRBD2|TRBV9
TGTGCCAGCAGCGTAAGGACTAGCGGGCTCACCGGGGAGCTGTTTTTT
CASSVRTSGLTGELFF
>NA|TRBJ1-1|15|NA|TRBV10-3
TGTGCCATCAGTGAGTCGGGCATAGCGTACACTGAAGCTTTCTTT
CAISESGIAYTEAFF
>NA|TRBJ1-3|16|NA|TRBV19
TGTGCCAGTAAGATCGGTAGCGCTGCCTCTGGAAACACCATATATTTT
CASKIGSAASGNTIYF
>NA|TRBJ1-6|15|TRBD1|TRBV19
TGTGCCAGTAGTATGGACAGGGCTACGAATTCACCCCTCCACTTT
CASSMDRATNSPLHF
>once|TRBJ2-7|15|NA|TRBV7-9
TGTGCCAGCAGCCCCGGGAATAGGGCCCCCCACGAGCAGTACTTC
CASSPGNRAPHEQYF
>NA|TRBJ2-2|15|TRBD2|TRBV7-9
TGTGCCAGCAGCCCCCAAGCGGGAGACACCGGGGAGCTGTTTTTT
CASSPQAGDTGELFF
>NA|TRBJ2-5|14|NA|TRBV5-6
TGTGCCAGCAGCTTGGGGGCGGGAGTCTCAGGGGATTACTTC
CASSLGAGVSGDYF
>NA|TRBJ2-7|13|TRBD2|TRBV6-1
TGTGCCAGCACGCGGGAGGGGGGCTACGAGCAGTACTTC
CASTREGGYEQYF
>NA|TRBJ1-6|15|TRBD1|TRBV5-6
TGTGCCAGCAGCTCCCAGGGGGCGATTAATTCACCCCTCCACTTT
CASSSQGAINSPLHF
>NA|TRBJ2-7|13|NA|TRBV7-2
TGTGCCAGCAGCTTAGCATCGGCCTACGAGCAGTACTTC
CASSLASAYEQYF
>once|TRBJ2-7|16|TRBD1|TRBV11-3
TGTGCCAGCAGCTTATCCGGACAGGAACCCACCTACGAGCAGTACTTC
CASSLSGQEPTYEQYF
>NA|TRBJ2-7|15|TRBD2|TRBV7-8
TGTGCCAGTTCCACACCGGGACTAGCGGTCCACGAGCAGTACTTC
CASSTPGLAVHEQYF
>NA|TRBJ1-5|15|NA|TRBV5-8
TGTGCCAGCAGCTTGTTAGGGGAGGTCGGGGAGCCCCAGCATTTT
CASSLLGEVGEPQHF
>NA|TRBJ1-1|12|NA|TRBV7-9
TGTGCCAGCAGTTTTATGAACACTGAAGCTTTCTTT
CASSFMNTEAFF
>NA|TRBJ2-1|13|TRBD2|TRBV19
TGTGCCAGCGGGACTAGCGGGTCGGGTGAGCAGTTCTTC
CASGTSGSGEQFF
>NA|TRBJ2-3|14|TRBD2|TRBV29-1
TGCAGCGTTGCACTAGCGGGGAGCACAGATACGCAGTATTTT
CSVALAGSTDTQYF
>NA|TRBJ1-4|15|TRBD1|TRBV9
TGTGCCAGCAGCGTAACAGGGGTAACTAATGAAAAACTGTTTTTT
CASSVTGVTNEKLFF
>NA|TRBJ2-7|15|NA|TRBV5-1
TGCGCCAGCAGCTTGACAGGAGTTAACTCCTACGAGCAGTACTTC
CASSLTGVNSYEQYF
>NA|TRBJ2-5|14|TRBD2|TRBV6-1
TGTGCCAGCAGTGTCTATAGCGGGAGGGAGACCCAGTACTTC
CASSVYSGRETQYF
>NA|TRBJ2-3|14|TRBD1|TRBV27
TGTGCCAGCAGCAGGGACAGAGGGACAGATACGCAGTATTTT
CASSRDRGTDTQYF
>NA|TRBJ2-2|15|TRBD1|TRBV5-1
TGCGCCAGCAGCGGGCAGGGGGCCGGGACCGGGGAGCTGTTTTTT
CASSGQGAGTGELFF
>NA|TRBJ1-1|14|NA|TRBV5-1
TGCGCCAACAGCTTAGCACTAGCTAACACTGAAGCTTTCTTT
CANSLALANTEAFF